This T cell receptor beta chain was documented in a study of early T cells in non-severe SARS-CoV-2 infection. Whole-study context: Bulk RNA taken from unsorted whole blood was sequenced, leaving chains unpaired.

Researchers attached unique molecular identifiers to individual cDNA molecules. TCRdb used MiXCR to reprocess the 5' RACE reads, holding one entry per CDR3 protein. The table shows some 71,000 distinct CDR3 sequences, with 12% occurring only once. The V gene's germline CDR1 is SGHTA and CDR2 FQGNSA. The CDR3 has 15 amino acids. Notes on the study in general: The VDJdb matching leaned toward anti-spike CD8 responses and overlooked private and CD4 specificities.

This clonotype ranks as medium-sized. Its antigen remains unknown. Relative to the germline gene, one junction end is altered; a read error may explain this. The V call is TRBV7-2, the J call TRBJ1-3; D gene ambiguous. This clonotype was obtained from an adult who was a healthcare worker with PCR-confirmed SARS-CoV-2 infection or an uninfected control (not recorded which). The specimen sequenced was whole blood. The CDR3 loop reads CASRVKPKFGDTIYF. The CDR3 coding sequence is TGTGCCAGCAGGGTCAAGCCCAAGTTTGGAGACACCATATATTTT.